A single T cell receptor beta chain is shown here with its context. Antigen unknown. TCRdb ran MiXCR on the 5' RACE reads and lists one entry per CDR3 protein. Of 450,000 to 650,000 distinct CDR3 sequences in the sample, approximately 15% were seen once. Germline V CDR1 and CDR2: SGHTA, FQGNSA. This CDR3 is built from 12 residues. Trimming took 7 bases from V and 6 from J, leaving 10 bases between them. The data derive from a study of T cells after yellow fever vaccination. General study findings and limits: FACS-sorted repertoires could harbor abundant contaminating bulk-population clonotypes.

The clonotype originates from a man aged 25 to 40 who received the YFV17D yellow fever vaccine. V is TRBV7-2 and J is TRBJ2-1; D call uncertain. The sequencing used PBMCs, collected on the day of the yellow fever booster vaccination. CDR3 amino acids: CASTTGLNEQFF. In DNA, the CDR3 is TGTGCCAGCACGACTGGTCTCAATGAGCAGTTCTTC.